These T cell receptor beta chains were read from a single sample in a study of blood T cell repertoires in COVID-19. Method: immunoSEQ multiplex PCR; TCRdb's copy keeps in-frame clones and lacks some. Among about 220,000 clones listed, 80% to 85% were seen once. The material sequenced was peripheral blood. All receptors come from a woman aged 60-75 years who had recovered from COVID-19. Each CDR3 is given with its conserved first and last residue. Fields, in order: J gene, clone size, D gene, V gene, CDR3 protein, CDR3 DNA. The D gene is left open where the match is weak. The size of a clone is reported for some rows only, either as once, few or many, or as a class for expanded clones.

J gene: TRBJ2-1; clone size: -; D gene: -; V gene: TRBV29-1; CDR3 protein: CSVEDPDRKLYNEQFF; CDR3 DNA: TGCAGCGTTGAAGACCCTGACAGAAAACTTTACAATGAGCAGTTCTTC
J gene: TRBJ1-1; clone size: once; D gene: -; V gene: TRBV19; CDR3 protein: CASSIAPGQGNTEAFF; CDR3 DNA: TGTGCCAGTAGTATAGCCCCCGGGCAGGGGAACACTGAAGCTTTCTTT
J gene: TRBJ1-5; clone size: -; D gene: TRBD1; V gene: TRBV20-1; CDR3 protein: CSASRTGKVGQPQHF; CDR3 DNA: TGCAGTGCTAGTAGGACAGGGAAGGTGGGTCAGCCCCAGCATTTT
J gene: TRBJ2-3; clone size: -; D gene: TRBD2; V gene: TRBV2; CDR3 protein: CASSRLAGAATDTQYF; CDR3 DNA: TGTGCCAGCAGTCGACTAGCGGGGGCCGCCACAGATACGCAGTATTTT
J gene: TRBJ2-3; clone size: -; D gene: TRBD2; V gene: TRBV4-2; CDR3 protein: CASSQVGLAGGQADTQYF; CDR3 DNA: TGTGCCAGCAGCCAAGTCGGTCTAGCGGGGGGGCAAGCAGATACGCAGTATTTT
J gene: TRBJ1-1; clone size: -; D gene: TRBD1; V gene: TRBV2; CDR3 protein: CASRTGSWTEAFF; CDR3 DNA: TGTGCCAGCAGGACAGGGAGTTGGACTGAAGCTTTCTTT
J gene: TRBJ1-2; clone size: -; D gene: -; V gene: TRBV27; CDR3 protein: CASSFFKEVNYGYTF; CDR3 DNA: TGTGCCAGCAGTTTTTTTAAAGAGGTTAACTATGGCTACACCTTC
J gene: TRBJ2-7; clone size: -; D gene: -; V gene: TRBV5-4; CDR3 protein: CASSLRQGSYEQYF; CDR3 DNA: TGTGCCAGCAGCTTACGGCAGGGTAGTTACGAGCAGTACTTC
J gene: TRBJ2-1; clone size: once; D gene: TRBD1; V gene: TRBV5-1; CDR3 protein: CASSLPRGTGGHEQFF; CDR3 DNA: TGCGCCAGCAGCCTCCCTAGAGGGACAGGGGGCCATGAGCAGTTCTTC
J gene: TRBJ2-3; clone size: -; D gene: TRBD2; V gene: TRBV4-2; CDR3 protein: CASSHFAGGSTDTQYF; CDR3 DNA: TGTGCCAGCAGCCACTTCGCGGGGGGAAGCACAGATACGCAGTATTTT
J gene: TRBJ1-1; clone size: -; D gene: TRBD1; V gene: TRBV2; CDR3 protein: CASRPTGSNTEAFF; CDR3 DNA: TGTGCCAGCAGGCCGACAGGGTCCAACACTGAAGCTTTCTTT
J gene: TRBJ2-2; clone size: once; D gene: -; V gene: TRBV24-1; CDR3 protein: CATSDGRKNTGELFF; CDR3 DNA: TGTGCCACCAGTGATGGGAGGAAAAACACCGGGGAGCTGTTTTTT
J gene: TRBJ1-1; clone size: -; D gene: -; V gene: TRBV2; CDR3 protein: CASLRRSVDTEAFF; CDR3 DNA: TGTGCCAGCCTCAGGCGCTCGGTGGACACTGAAGCTTTCTTT
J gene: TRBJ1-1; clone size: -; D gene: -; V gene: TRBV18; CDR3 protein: CASSPTPGVGNTEAFF; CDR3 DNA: TGTGCCAGCTCACCCACCCCGGGGGTGGGGAACACTGAAGCTTTCTTT
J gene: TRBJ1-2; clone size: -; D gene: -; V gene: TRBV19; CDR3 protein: CASSTRFYGYTF; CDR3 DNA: TGTGCCAGTAGTACGAGGTTCTATGGCTACACCTTC
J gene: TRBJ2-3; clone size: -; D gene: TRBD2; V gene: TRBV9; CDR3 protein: CASSVVAGFSTDTQYF; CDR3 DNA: TGTGCCAGCAGCGTAGTAGCGGGGTTTAGCACAGATACGCAGTATTTT
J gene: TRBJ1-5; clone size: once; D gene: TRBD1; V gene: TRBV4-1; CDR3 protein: CASSHAVGTEQPQHF; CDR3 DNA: TGCGCCAGCAGCCATGCGGTCGGGACAGAACAGCCCCAGCATTTT
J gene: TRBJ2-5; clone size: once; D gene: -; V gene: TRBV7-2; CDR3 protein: CASSTSSGAGETQYF; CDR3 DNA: TGTGCCAGCAGCACCTCTTCAGGGGCCGGGGAGACCCAGTACTTC
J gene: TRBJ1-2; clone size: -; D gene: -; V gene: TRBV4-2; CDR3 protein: CASSPTAGGAYGYTF; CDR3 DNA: TGTGCCAGCAGCCCCACCGCCGGAGGGGCCTATGGCTACACCTTC
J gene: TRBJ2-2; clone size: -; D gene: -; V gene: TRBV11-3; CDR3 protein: CASSLGAGRGTGELFF; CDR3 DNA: TGTGCCAGCAGCTTAGGGGCGGGGCGCGGCACCGGGGAGCTGTTTTTT
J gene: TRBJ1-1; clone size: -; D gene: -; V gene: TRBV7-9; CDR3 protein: CASSLMRAEAFF; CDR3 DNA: TGTGCCAGCAGCTTAATGCGGGCTGAAGCTTTCTTT
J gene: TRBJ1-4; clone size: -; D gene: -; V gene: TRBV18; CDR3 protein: CASSPAGGEKLFF; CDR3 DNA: TGTGCCAGCTCACCAGCGGGCGGGGAAAAACTGTTTTTT
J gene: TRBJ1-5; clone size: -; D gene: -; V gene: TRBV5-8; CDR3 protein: CASSLRRNQPQHF; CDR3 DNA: TGTGCCAGCAGCTTGCGGAGAAATCAGCCCCAGCATTTT
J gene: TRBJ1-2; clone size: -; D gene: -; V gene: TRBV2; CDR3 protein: CASSELGANGYTF; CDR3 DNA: TGTGCCAGCAGTGAACTGGGGGCGAATGGCTACACCTTC
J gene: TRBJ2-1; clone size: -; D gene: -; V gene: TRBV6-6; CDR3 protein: CASSFSGRSYNEQFF; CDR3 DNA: TGTGCCAGCAGTTTCAGCGGCCGCTCCTACAATGAGCAGTTCTTC
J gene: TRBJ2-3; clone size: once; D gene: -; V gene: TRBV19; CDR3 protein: CASEGADTQYF; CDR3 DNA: TGCGCCTCAGAGGGCGCAGATACGCAGTATTTT
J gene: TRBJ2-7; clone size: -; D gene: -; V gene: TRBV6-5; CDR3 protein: CASSSGSTYEQYF; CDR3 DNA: TGTGCCAGCAGTTCCGGGTCTACCTACGAGCAGTACTTC
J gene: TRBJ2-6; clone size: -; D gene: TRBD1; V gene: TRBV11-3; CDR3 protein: CASSPGQGFGANVLTF; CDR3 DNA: TGTGCCAGCAGCCCAGGACAGGGGTTTGGGGCCAACGTCCTGACTTTC
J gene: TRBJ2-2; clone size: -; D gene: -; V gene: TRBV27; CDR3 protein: CASSLPANTGELFF; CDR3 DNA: TGTGCCAGCAGTCTTCCCGCGAACACCGGGGAGCTGTTTTTT
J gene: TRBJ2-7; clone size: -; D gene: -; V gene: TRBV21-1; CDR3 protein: CASSSRSYEQYF; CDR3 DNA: TGTGCCAGCAGTTCTAGGAGCTACGAGCAGTACTTC
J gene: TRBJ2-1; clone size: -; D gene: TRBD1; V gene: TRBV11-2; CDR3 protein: CASSLDRAYYNEQFF; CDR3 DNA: TGTGCCAGCAGCCTAGACAGGGCCTACTACAATGAGCAGTTCTTC
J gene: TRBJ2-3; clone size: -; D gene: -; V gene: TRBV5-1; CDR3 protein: CASSLDGARPDTQYF; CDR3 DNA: TGCGCCAGCAGCTTGGATGGGGCGCGTCCAGATACGCAGTATTTT
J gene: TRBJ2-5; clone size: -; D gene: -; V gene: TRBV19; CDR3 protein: CASSDPGHGQETQYF; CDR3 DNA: TGTGCCAGTAGTGATCCGGGACATGGGCAAGAGACCCAGTACTTC
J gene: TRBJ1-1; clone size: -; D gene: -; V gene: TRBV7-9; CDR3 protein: CASSPPAGPEAFF; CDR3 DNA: TGTGCCAGCAGCCCCCCCGCGGGCCCTGAAGCTTTCTTT
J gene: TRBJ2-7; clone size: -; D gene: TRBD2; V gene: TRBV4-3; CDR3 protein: CASSQDSGGPYEQYF; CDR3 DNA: TGCGCCAGCAGCCAAGATAGCGGGGGCCCCTACGAGCAGTACTTC
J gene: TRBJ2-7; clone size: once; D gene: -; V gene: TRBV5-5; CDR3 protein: CASSPWGGEQYF; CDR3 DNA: TGTGCCAGCAGCCCCTGGGGAGGCGAGCAGTACTTC
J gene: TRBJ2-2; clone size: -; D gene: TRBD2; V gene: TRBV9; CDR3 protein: CASSVRGASGELFF; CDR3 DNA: TGTGCCAGCAGCGTGCGGGGGGCTTCCGGGGAGCTGTTTTTT
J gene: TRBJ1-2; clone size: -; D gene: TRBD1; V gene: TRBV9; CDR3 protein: CASSVVSTGGRVVGYTF; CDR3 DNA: TGTGCCAGCAGCGTAGTCTCCACAGGGGGCAGGGTTGTTGGCTACACCTTC
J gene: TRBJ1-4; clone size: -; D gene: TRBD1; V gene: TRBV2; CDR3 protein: CASRNPTGGREKLFF; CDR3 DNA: TGTGCCAGCAGGAATCCGACAGGGGGCCGCGAAAAACTGTTTTTT
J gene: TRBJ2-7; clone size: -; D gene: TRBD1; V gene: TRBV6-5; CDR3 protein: CASTRQGLHEQYF; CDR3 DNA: TGTGCCAGCACTAGACAGGGGCTTCACGAGCAGTACTTC
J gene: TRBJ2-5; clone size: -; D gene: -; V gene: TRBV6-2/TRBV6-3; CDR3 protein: CASSYRGETQYF; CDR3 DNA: TGTGCCAGCAGTTACAGGGGGGAGACCCAGTACTTC
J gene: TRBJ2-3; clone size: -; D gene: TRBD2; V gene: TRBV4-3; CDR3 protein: CASSQDHWRGESTDTQYF; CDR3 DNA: TGCGCCAGCAGCCAAGATCATTGGCGGGGGGAGAGCACAGATACGCAGTATTTT
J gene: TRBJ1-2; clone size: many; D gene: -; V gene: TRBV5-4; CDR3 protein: CASSLAAREDYGYTF; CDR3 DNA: TGTGCCAGCAGCTTGGCCGCGAGGGAGGACTATGGCTACACCTTC
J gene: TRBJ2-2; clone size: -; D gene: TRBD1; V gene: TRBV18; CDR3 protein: CASSAGQGLGELFF; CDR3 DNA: TGTGCCAGCTCAGCAGGACAGGGGCTCGGGGAGCTGTTTTTT
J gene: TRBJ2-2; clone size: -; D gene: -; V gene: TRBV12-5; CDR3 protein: CASGWAASAFGGELFF; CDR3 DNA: TGTGCTAGTGGCTGGGCGGCTAGCGCCTTTGGCGGGGAGCTGTTTTTT
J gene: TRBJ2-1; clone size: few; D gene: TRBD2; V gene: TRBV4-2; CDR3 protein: CASSPLLGLAGVNEQFF; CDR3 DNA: TGTGCCAGCAGCCCTCTTCTGGGACTAGCGGGGGTTAATGAGCAGTTCTTC
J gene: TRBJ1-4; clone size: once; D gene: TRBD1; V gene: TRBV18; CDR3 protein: CASSRDRGNEKLFF; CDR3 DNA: TGTGCCAGCTCACGGGACAGGGGTAATGAAAAACTGTTTTTT
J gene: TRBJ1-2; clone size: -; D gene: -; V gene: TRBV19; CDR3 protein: CASSRRDGYTF; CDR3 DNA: TGTGCCAGTAGCCGGCGGGATGGCTACACCTTC